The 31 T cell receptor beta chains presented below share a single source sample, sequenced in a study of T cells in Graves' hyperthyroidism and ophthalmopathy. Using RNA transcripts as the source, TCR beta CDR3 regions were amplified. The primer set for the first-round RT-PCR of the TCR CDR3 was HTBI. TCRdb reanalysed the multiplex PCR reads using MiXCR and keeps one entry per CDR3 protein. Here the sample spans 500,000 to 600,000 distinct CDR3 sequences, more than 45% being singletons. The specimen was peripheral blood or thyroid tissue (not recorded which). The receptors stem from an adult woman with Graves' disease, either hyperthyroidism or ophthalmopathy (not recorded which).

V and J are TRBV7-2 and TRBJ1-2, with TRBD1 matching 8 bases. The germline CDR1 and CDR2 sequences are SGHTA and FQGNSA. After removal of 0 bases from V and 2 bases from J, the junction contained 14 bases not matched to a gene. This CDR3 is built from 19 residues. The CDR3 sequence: CASSLAPIQGAKGNYGYTF. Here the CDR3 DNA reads TGTGCCAGCAGCTTAGCCCCCATTCAGGGGGCGAAGGGGAACTATGGCTACACCTTC.

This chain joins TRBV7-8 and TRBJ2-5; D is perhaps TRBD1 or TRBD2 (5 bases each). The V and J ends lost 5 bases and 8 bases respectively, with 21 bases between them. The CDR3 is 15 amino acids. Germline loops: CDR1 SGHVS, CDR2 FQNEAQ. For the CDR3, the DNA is TGTGCCAGCAGCGGGGGACCGCAGGGAGAGGCTACCCAGTACTTC. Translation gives CASSGGPQGEATQYF.

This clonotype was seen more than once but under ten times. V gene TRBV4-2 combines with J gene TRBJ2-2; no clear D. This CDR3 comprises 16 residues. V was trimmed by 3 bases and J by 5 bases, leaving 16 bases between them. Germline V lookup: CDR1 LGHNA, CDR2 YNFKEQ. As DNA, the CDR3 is TGTGCCAGCAGCCACCCCACCGGGTTTAAGACCGGGGAGCTGTTTTTT. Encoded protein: CASSHPTGFKTGELFF.

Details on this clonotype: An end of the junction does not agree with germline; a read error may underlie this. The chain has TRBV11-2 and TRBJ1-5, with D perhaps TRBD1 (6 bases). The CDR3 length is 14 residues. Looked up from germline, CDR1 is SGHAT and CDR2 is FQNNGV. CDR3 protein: CASNLGRGGQPQHF. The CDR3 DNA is TGTGCCAGCAACTTAGGCCGGGGGGGCCAGCCCCAGCATTTT.

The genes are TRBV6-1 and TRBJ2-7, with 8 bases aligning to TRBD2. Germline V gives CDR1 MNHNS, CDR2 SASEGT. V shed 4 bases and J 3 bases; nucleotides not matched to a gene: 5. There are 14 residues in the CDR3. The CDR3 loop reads CASSASGTSYEQYF. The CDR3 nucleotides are TGTGCCAGCAGTGCCTCCGGGACTAGCTACGAGCAGTACTTC.

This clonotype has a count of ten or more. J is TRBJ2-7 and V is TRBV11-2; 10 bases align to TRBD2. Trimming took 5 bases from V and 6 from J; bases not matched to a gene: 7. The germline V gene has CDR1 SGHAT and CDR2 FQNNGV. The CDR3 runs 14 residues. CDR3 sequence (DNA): TGTGCCAGCAGCCGCCTAGCGGGAGTGGGCGAGCAGTACTTC. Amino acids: CASSRLAGVGEQYF.

CDR3 bases: TGTGCCAGCAGCCAAGATGGGGATACGCAGTATTTT. Its translation: CASSQDGDTQYF. V gene TRBV3-1 combines with J gene TRBJ2-3; the D is unclear. V was pared by 0 bases and J by 6 bases, with 4 bases between. Germline lookup yields CDR1 LGHDT and CDR2 YNNKEL (reference sequence). The CDR3 is 12 residues long.

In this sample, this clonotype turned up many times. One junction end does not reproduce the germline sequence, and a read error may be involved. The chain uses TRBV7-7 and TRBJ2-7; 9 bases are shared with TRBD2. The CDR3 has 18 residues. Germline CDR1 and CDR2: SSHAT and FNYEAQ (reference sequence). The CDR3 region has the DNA TGTGCTAGCAGCTTAGCGGAGCTAGCGGGAATTGGATCCTACGAGCAGTACTTC. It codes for CASSLAELAGIGSYEQYF.

CDR3 region: CASSFVPSGNTEAFF. The CDR3 DNA sequence: TGTGCCAGCAGCTTCGTCCCTAGTGGGAACACTGAAGCTTTCTTT. The chain joins TRBV25-1 to TRBJ1-1; D remains unclear. The CDR3 totals 15 residues. Trimming took off 6 bases at V and 1 base at J, with 15 bases between the two ends. Germline values: CDR1 MGHDK, CDR2 SYGVNS.

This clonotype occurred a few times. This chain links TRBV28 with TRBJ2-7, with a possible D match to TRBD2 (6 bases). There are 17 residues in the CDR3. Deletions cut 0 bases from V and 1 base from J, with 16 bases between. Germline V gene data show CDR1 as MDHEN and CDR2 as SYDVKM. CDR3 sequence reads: CASSLWGWRVSSYEQYF. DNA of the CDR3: TGTGCCAGCAGTTTATGGGGTTGGAGGGTTTCATCCTACGAGCAGTACTTC.

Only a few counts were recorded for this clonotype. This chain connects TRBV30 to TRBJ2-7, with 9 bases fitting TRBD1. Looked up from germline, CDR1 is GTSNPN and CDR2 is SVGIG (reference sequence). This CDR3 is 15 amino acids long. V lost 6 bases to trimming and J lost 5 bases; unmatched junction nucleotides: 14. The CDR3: CACESFWDRVHEQYF. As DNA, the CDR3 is TGTGCCTGCGAATCGTTCTGGGACAGGGTACACGAGCAGTACTTC.

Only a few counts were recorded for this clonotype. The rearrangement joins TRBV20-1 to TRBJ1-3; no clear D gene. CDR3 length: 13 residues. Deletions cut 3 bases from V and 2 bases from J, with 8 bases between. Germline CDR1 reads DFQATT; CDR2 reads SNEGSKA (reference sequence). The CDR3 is CSASGGPGNTIYF. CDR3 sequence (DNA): TGCAGTGCTAGTGGTGGGCCTGGAAACACCATATATTTT.

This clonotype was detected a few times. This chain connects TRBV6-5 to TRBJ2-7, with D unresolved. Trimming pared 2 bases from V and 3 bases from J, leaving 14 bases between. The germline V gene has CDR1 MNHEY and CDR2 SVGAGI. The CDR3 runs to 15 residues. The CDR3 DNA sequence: TGTGCCAGCAGTTACACCTATGAAGACAACTACGAGCAGTACTTC. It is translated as CASSYTYEDNYEQYF.

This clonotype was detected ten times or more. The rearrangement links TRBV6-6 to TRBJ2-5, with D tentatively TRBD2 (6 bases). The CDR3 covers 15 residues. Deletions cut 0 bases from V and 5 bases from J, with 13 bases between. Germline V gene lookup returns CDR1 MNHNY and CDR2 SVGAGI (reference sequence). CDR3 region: CASSYSYLARETQYF. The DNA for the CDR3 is TGTGCCAGCAGTTACTCGTATCTAGCGCGGGAGACCCAGTACTTC.

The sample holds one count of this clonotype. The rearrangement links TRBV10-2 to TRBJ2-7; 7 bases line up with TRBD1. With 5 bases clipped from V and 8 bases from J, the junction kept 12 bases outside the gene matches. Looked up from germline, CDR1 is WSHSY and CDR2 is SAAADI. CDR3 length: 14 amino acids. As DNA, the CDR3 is TGCGCCAGCAGTCGATGGACCCAGGGGGTGCAGCAGTACTTC. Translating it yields CASSRWTQGVQQYF.

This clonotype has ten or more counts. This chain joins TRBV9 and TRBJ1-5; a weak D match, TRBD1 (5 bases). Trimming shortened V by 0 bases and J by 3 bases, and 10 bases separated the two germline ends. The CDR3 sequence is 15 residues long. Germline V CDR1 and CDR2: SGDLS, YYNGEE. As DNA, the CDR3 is TGTGCCAGCAGCGTAGGAGACAGCAACAATCAGCCCCAGCATTTT. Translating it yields CASSVGDSNNQPQHF. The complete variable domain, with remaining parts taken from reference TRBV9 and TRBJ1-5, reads DSGVTQTPKHLITATGQRVTLRCSPRSGDLSVYWYQQSLDQGLQFLIQYYNGEERAKGNILERFSAQQFPDLHSELNLSSLELGDSALYFCASSVGDSNNQPQHFGDGTRLSIL.

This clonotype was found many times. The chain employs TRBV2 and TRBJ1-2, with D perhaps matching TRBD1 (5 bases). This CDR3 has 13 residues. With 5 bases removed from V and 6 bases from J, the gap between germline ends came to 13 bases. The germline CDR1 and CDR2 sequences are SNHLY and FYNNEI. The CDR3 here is CASSPRGSNGYTF. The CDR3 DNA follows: TGTGCCAGCAGTCCCCGGGGGAGTAATGGCTACACCTTC.

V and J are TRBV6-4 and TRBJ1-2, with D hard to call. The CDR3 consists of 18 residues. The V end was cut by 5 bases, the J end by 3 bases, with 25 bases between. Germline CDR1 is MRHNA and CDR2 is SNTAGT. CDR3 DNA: TGTGCCAGCAGTTTCCTACAACCCGACAAATTCTTATACTATGGCTACACCTTC. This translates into CASSFLQPDKFLYYGYTF.

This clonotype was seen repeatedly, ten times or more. The CDR3: CSVWWGLLDGYTF. CDR3 sequence (DNA): TGCAGCGTATGGTGGGGGTTATTAGATGGCTACACCTTC. The chain joins TRBV29-1 to TRBJ1-2; tentatively, D is TRBD1 (5 bases). The ends were cut back, 6 bases at V and 6 bases at J, with 17 bases in the middle. The CDR3 sequence is 13 residues long. Germline CDR1 reads SQVTM; CDR2 reads ANQGSEA.

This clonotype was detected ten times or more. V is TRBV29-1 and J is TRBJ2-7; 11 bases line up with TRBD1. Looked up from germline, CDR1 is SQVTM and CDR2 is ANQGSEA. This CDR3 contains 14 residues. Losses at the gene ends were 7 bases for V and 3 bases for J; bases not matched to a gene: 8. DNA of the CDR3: TGCAGCGCGCAACTGGGACAGGGGGGCTACGAGCAGTACTTC. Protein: CSAQLGQGGYEQYF.

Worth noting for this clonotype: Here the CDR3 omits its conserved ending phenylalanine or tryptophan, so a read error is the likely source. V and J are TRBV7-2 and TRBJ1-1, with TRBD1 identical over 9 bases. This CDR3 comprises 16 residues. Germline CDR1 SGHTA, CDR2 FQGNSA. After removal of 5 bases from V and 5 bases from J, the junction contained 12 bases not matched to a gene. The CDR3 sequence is CASSPARGTGRTEAFL. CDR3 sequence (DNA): TGTGCCAGCAGCCCCGCGAGGGGGACAGGGAGGACTGAAGCTTTCCTT.

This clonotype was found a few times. CDR3 loop: CASSFSLAYEQYF. In nucleotides, the CDR3 is TGTGCCAGCAGTTTCTCACTAGCTTACGAGCAGTACTTC. This chain joins TRBV27 and TRBJ2-7; maybe TRBD2 (6 bases). The CDR3 length is 13 residues. Trimming stripped 3 bases from V and 4 bases from J, with 10 bases between. The germline V gene encodes CDR1 MNHEY and CDR2 SMNVEV (reference sequence).

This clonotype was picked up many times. The CDR3 coding sequence is TGTGCCAGCAGCGTAGACCCCGGGGGGCTAGAGGAGCAGTACTTC. Its protein product is CASSVDPGGLEEQYF. This rearrangement joins TRBV9 to TRBJ2-7, with D possibly TRBD2 on 7 matching bases. CDR1 is SGDLS and CDR2 is YYNGEE in the germline V gene. The CDR3 sequence is 15 residues long. The V and J ends lost 0 bases and 7 bases respectively, with 17 bases between them.

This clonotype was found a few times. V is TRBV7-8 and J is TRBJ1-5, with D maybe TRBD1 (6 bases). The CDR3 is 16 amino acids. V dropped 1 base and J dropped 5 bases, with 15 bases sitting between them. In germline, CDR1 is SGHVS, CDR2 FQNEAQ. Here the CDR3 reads CASSLGPAGGYQPQHF. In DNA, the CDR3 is TGTGCCAGCAGCTTAGGGCCCGCCGGGGGCTATCAGCCCCAGCATTTT.

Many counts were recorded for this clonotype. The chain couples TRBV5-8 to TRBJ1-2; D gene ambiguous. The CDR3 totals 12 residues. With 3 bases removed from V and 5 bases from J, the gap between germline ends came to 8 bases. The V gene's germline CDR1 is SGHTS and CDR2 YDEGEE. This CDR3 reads CASSWGRYGYTF. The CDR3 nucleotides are TGTGCCAGCAGCTGGGGTCGGTATGGCTACACCTTC.

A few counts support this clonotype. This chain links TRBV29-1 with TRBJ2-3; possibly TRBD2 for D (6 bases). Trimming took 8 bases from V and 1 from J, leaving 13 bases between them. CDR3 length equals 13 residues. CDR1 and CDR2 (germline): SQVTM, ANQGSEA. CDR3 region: CSILPSGTDTQYF. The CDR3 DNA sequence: TGCAGCATACTCCCTAGCGGCACAGATACGCAGTATTTT.

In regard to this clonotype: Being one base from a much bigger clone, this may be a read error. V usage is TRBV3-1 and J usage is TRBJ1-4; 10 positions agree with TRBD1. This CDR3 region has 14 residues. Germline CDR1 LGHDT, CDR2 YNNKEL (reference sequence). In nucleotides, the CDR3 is TGTGCCAGCAGCGCAGGGACAGGGGCTGAAAAACTGCTTTTT. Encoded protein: CASSAGTGAEKLLF.

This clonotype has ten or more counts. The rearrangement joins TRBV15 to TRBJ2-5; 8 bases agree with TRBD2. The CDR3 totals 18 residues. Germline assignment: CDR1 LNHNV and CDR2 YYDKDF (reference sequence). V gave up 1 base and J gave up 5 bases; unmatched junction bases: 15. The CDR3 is CATSRALILAGTAETQYF. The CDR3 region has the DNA TGTGCCACCAGCAGAGCCCTTATTTTAGCGGGAACCGCCGAGACCCAGTACTTC.

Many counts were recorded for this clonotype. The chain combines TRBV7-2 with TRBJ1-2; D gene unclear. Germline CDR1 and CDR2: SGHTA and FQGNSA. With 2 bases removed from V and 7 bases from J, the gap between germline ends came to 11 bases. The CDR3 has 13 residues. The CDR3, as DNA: TGTGCCAGCAGCTTACCTACGATATCTGGCTACACCTTC. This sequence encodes CASSLPTISGYTF.

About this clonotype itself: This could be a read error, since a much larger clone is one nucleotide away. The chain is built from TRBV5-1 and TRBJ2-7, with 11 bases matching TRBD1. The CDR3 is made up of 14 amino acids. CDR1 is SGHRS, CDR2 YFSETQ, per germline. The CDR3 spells CASSSDRGLRERYF. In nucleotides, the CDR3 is TGCGCCAGCAGCTCGGACAGGGGGCTGAGAGAGCGGTACTTC.

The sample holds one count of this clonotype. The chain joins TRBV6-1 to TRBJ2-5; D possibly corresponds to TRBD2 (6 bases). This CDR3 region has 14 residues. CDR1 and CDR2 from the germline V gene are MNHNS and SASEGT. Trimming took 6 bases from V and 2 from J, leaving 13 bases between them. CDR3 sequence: CASRAAGPQETQYF. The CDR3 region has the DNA TGTGCCAGCAGGGCCGCGGGGCCACAAGAGACCCAGTACTTC.